The source of this TCR beta chain is a study of blood T cells in healthy people across ages. In regard to this clonotype: Germline and junction disagree at one end, which may indicate a read error.

It was with a sample-barcoded 5' primer and a J-beta primer mix that a second PCR of roughly 7 to 12 cycles was run. MiXCR, applied by TCRdb to the 5' RACE reads, yields one record per CDR3 protein. The table records approximately 730,000 distinct CDR3 sequences, around half of them present only once. Sequencing was performed on blood. This receptor was identified in a man older than 75 in good health.

The CDR3 sequence: CASSQGAGGPETQNF. DNA for the CDR3: TGTGCCAGCAGCCAAGGAGCGGGAGGGCCTGAGACCCAGAACTTC. V and J are TRBV3-1 and TRBJ2-5; TRBD2 matches at 10 bases. This CDR3 region has 15 residues. The V gene's germline CDR1 is LGHDT and CDR2 YNNKEL (reference sequence).